The 32 T cell receptor beta chains in this list originate from one sample, sequenced in a study of blood T cell repertoires in COVID-19. Profiled with immunoSEQ multiplex PCR; TCRdb holds only in-frame clones, not every one. The sample shows 200,000 to 250,000 clones, 84% of them seen only once. The specimen was PBMCs or T cells enriched from blood (not recorded which). The receptors were gathered from a woman aged 40 to 50 who had recovered from COVID-19.

The J gene is TRBJ2-7, the V gene TRBV30; 8 nucleotides line up with TRBD2. With V trimmed by 1 base and J by 0 bases, 5 bases remained unmatched. CDR1 and CDR2 (germline): GTSNPN, SVGIG (reference sequence). This CDR3 region has 15 residues. CDR3 nucleotides: TGTGCCTGGAGTGACCGGCGGGAGGCCTCCTACGAGCAGTACTTC. Protein product: CAWSDRREASYEQYF.

The genes are TRBV10-2 and TRBJ2-7, with D possibly matching TRBD2 (6 bases). Germline V CDR1 and CDR2: WSHSY, SAAADI. Trimming left V 2 bases short and J 1 base short, with 15 bases between. The CDR3 consists of 16 residues. The DNA of the CDR3 is TGCGCCAGCAGTGAGGGTAGCGGTAGAGGATCCTACGAGCAGTACGTC. This gives the protein CASSEGSGRGSYEQYV.

The rearrangement uses TRBV19 and TRBJ1-1; D is unclear. Deletions cut 3 bases from V and 7 bases from J, with 12 bases between. Germline loops: CDR1 LNHDA, CDR2 SQIVND (reference sequence). The CDR3 runs to 13 residues. This CDR3 is CASSIRAAGEAFF. The DNA of the CDR3 is TGTGCCAGTAGTATTAGGGCGGCGGGTGAAGCTTTCTTT. The variable domain in full, with the rest retrieved from reference TRBV19 and TRBJ1-1, is DGGITQSPKYLFRKEGQNVTLSCEQNLNHDAMYWYRQDPGQGLRLIYYSQIVNDFQKGDIAEGYSVSREKKESFPLTVTSAQKNPTAFYLCASSIRAAGEAFFGQGTRLTVV.

V is TRBV11-3 and J is TRBJ2-5, with D tentatively TRBD2 (6 bases). Trimming removed 0 bases from V and 4 bases from J, with 15 bases in between. The V gene's germline CDR1 is SGHNT and CDR2 YENEEA. The CDR3 is 16 residues long. CDR3 protein: CASSLDLGGLIETQYF. The CDR3 DNA reads TGTGCCAGCAGCTTAGATTTGGGGGGTTTAATAGAGACCCAGTACTTC.

The V and J genes are TRBV5-4 and TRBJ1-5, with D possibly TRBD1 on 5 matching bases. The germline V gene encodes CDR1 SGHNT and CDR2 YYREEE (reference sequence). This CDR3 has 15 residues. Trimming removed 4 bases from V and 0 bases from J, with 11 bases in between. The CDR3: CASSRGGDSNQPQHF. The CDR3 DNA follows: TGTGCCAGCAGCCGGGGGGGGGATAGCAATCAGCCCCAGCATTTT.

The rearrangement joins TRBV5-1 to TRBJ1-1; TRBD1 is a possible D gene (5 bases). The CDR3 covers 14 residues. V was clipped by 1 base and J by 1 base, with 8 bases between them. Germline CDR1 reads SGHRS; CDR2 reads YFSETQ. CDR3 protein: CASSLRQTNTEAFF. CDR3 nucleotides: TGCGCCAGCAGCTTGCGACAGACGAACACTGAAGCTTTCTTT.

Only a few counts were recorded for this clone. This rearrangement joins TRBV5-6 to TRBJ2-7; 7 bases are shared with TRBD2. CDR1 is SGHDT, CDR2 YYEEEE, per germline. The CDR3 spans 17 residues. V trimming: 4 bases; J trimming: 1 base; junction bases outside the gene matches: 14. CDR3 amino acids: CASSRVVASGVSYEQYV. CDR3 sequence (DNA): TGTGCCAGCAGCCGTGTCGTCGCTAGCGGCGTATCCTACGAGCAGTACGTC.

CDR3 coding DNA: TGTGCCAGCAGCTCGGGACAATCCTATAATTCACCCCTCCACTTT. Protein sequence: CASSSGQSYNSPLHF. This chain joins TRBV7-6 and TRBJ1-6; D might be TRBD1 (6 bases). V was pared by 4 bases and J by 1 base, with 8 bases between. This CDR3 contains 15 residues. In germline, CDR1 is SGHVS, CDR2 FNYEAQ.

The CDR3 loop is CASSYSRGEEKLFF. In DNA, the CDR3 is TGTGCCAGCAGTTACTCTCGGGGGGAAGAAAAACTGTTTTTT. The chain joins TRBV6-5 to TRBJ1-4, with a possible D match to TRBD1 (5 bases). The V and J ends lost 0 bases and 8 bases respectively, with 10 bases between them. The CDR3 contains 14 residues. Germline V gene data show CDR1 as MNHEY and CDR2 as SVGAGI.

This chain links TRBV3-1 (or the pseudogene TRBV3-2) with TRBJ2-1; TRBD1 matches at 7 bases. This CDR3 contains 14 residues. V gave up 5 bases and J gave up 3 bases; unmatched junction bases: 4. CDR1 and CDR2 from the germline V gene are LGHDT and YNNKEL (reference sequence). CDR3 DNA: TGTGCCAGCAGCTCGGGACAGTACTACAATGAGCAGTTCTTC. Amino acids: CASSSGQYYNEQFF.

The chain combines TRBV10-3 with TRBJ2-7; 7 bases align to TRBD2. The CDR3 has 12 amino acids. Per germline, CDR1 ENHRY and CDR2 SYGVKD. With V trimmed by 10 bases and J by 4 bases, 7 bases remained unmatched. The CDR3 region is CATGGTGYEQYV. The DNA for the CDR3 is TGTGCCACCGGGGGGACCGGTTACGAGCAGTACGTC.

The chain links TRBV11-3 to TRBJ2-1; a weak D match, TRBD2 (5 bases). The CDR3 spans 14 residues. Trimming took off 1 base at V and 8 bases at J, with 12 bases between the two ends. In germline, CDR1 is SGHNT, CDR2 YENEEA. CDR3 in amino acids: CASSLGTPDDEQFF. The CDR3 DNA sequence: TGTGCCAGCAGCTTAGGGACTCCCGACGATGAGCAGTTCTTC.

The chain's CDR3 is CASSVGRDAYEQYF. CDR3 nucleotides: TGTGCCAGCAGCGTAGGTCGGGATGCCTACGAGCAGTACTTC. The chain links TRBV9 to TRBJ2-7, with D perhaps TRBD2 (5 bases). The CDR3 runs to 14 residues. CDR1 and CDR2 (germline): SGDLS, YYNGEE. Trimming removed 0 bases at V and 2 bases at J, with 9 bases between.

In this sample, this clone turned up once. CDR3 loop: CASSPRDRPNYGYTF. The CDR3 nucleotides are TGTGCCAGCAGCCCCCGGGACAGGCCGAACTATGGCTACACCTTC. The chain uses TRBV21-1 and TRBJ1-2; the DNA was not used to check the table's D call, TRBD1. TRBV21-1 represents a pseudogene. The CDR3 has 15 amino acids.

The V and J genes are TRBV5-6 and TRBJ2-1; tentative D call: TRBD2 (6 bases). The CDR3 is 14 residues long. Germline CDR1 and CDR2: SGHDT and YYEEEE. V was trimmed by 5 bases and J by 6 bases, leaving 15 bases between them. CDR3 loop: CASSPTRRGNEQFF. CDR3 nucleotide sequence: TGTGCCAGCAGTCCGACTAGGCGCGGCAATGAGCAGTTCTTC.

V is TRBV5-4 and J is TRBJ1-5, with 8 bases that match TRBD1. Germline V lookup: CDR1 SGHNT, CDR2 YYREEE (reference sequence). This CDR3 region has 15 residues. Trimming at V came to 3 bases and at J to 8 bases, leaving 10 bases not matched to a gene. CDR3 nucleotide sequence: TGTGCCAGCAGCTCTGACAGGGGACGAATTGAGCCCCAGCATTTT. It specifies CASSSDRGRIEPQHF.

The gene calls are TRBV6-2 or TRBV6-3 and TRBJ2-1; 10 positions agree with TRBD2. From germline, CDR1 is MNHEY and CDR2 SVGEGT. This CDR3 spans 14 amino acids. With 4 bases clipped from V and 9 bases from J, the junction kept 6 bases outside the gene matches. CDR3 amino acids: CASSWTSGRGEQFF. The CDR3 DNA sequence: TGTGCCAGCAGTTGGACCAGCGGGAGGGGTGAGCAGTTCTTC.

The chain carries TRBV7-8 and TRBJ1-2; D gene ambiguous. Germline V gene data show CDR1 as SGHVS and CDR2 as FQNEAQ. V was clipped by 4 bases and J by 6 bases, with 15 bases between them. CDR3 length: 14 amino acids. This CDR3 is CASSSSRVVHGYTF. The CDR3 DNA reads as TGTGCCAGCAGCTCCTCCCGGGTTGTGCATGGCTACACCTTC. The whole variable domain, remainder taken from reference TRBV7-8 and TRBJ1-2, is GAGVSQSPRYKVAKRGQDVALRCDPISGHVSLFWYQQALGQGPEFLTYFQNEAQLDKSGLPSDRFFAERPEGSVSTLKIQRTQQEDSAVYLCASSSSRVVHGYTFGSGTRLTVV.

This chain links TRBV12-5 with TRBJ2-6, with TRBD1 matching 9 bases. Germline V CDR1 and CDR2: LGHNT, FRNRAP. V was clipped by 4 bases and J by 1 base; unmatched bases: 2. The CDR3 totals 16 residues. The chain's CDR3 is CASGSGQGSGANVLTF. CDR3 coding DNA: TGTGCTAGTGGTTCCGGACAGGGGTCTGGGGCCAACGTCCTGACTTTC.

The rearrangement links TRBV28 to TRBJ1-3, with a possible D match to TRBD1 (6 bases). CDR1 and CDR2 from the germline V gene are MDHEN and SYDVKM. This CDR3 has 14 amino acids. V dropped 6 bases and J dropped 0 bases, with 9 bases sitting between them. CDR3 sequence (DNA): TGTGCCAGCAGGGAACAGGGCTCTGGAAACACCATATATTTT. This sequence encodes CASREQGSGNTIYF.

This chain links TRBV7-9 with TRBJ1-4; 8 nucleotides match TRBD1. J lost 2 bases, V lost 4 bases, and 0 bases had no gene match. The CDR3 contains 14 residues. From germline, CDR1 is SEHNR and CDR2 FQNEAQ (reference sequence). Here the CDR3 DNA reads TGTGCCAGCAGCTGGACAGGGACTAATGAAAAACTGTTTTTT. Translation: CASSWTGTNEKLFF.

This chain connects TRBV5-1 to TRBJ2-2; D remains ambiguous. CDR3 length: 15 residues. V was trimmed by 1 base and J by 0 bases, leaving 7 bases between them. Per germline, CDR1 SGHRS and CDR2 YFSETQ. The CDR3 bases are TGCGCCAGCAGCTTGTTGTTAACGAACACCGGGGAGCTGTTTTTT. Its protein product is CASSLLLTNTGELFF. Using reference TRBV5-1 and TRBJ2-2 for the parts outside the CDR3, the full variable domain is KAGVTQTPRYLIKTRGQQVTLSCSPISGHRSVSWYQQTPGQGLQFLFEYFSETQRNKGNFPGRFSGRQFSNSRSEMNVSTLELGDSALYLCASSLLLTNTGELFFGEGSRLTVL.

The CDR3 is CASSLAGDQPQHF. In DNA form, the CDR3 reads TGTGCCAGCAGCTTAGCAGGGGATCAGCCCCAGCATTTT. This chain links TRBV7-2 with TRBJ1-5; maybe TRBD1 (5 bases). The CDR3 consists of 13 residues. Germline CDR1 reads SGHTA; CDR2 reads FQGNSA. V was pared by 0 bases and J by 5 bases, with 5 bases between.

The chain links TRBV11-2 to TRBJ2-2; tentative D call: TRBD1 (5 bases). The length of the CDR3 is 16 residues. Trimming pared 1 base from V and 0 bases from J, leaving 9 bases between. Germline V gives CDR1 SGHAT, CDR2 FQNNGV. This chain's CDR3 is CASSLGGDPNTGELFF. For the CDR3, the DNA is TGTGCCAGCAGCTTAGGGGGCGACCCGAACACCGGGGAGCTGTTTTTT.

The CDR3: CASSFERGSPLHF. As DNA, the CDR3 is TGTGCCAGCAGCTTTGAGAGAGGTTCACCCCTCCACTTT. The chain combines TRBV5-8 with TRBJ1-6, with no clear D. V was trimmed by 2 bases and J by 9 bases, leaving 9 bases between them. Germline V gene data show CDR1 as SGHTS and CDR2 as YDEGEE. The CDR3 totals 13 residues. Full variable domain (missing parts from reference TRBV5-8 and TRBJ1-6): EAGVTQSPTHLIKTRGQQATLRCSPISGHTSVYWYQQALGLGLQFLLWYDEGEERNRGNFPPRFSGRQFPNYSSELNVNALELEDSALYLCASSFERGSPLHFGNGTRLTVT.

The chain is built from TRBV5-8 and TRBJ2-3; D might be TRBD2 (6 bases). The CDR3 extends over 16 amino acids. The V end was cut by 5 bases, the J end by 2 bases, with 18 bases between. The germline V gene has CDR1 SGHTS and CDR2 YDEGEE. The CDR3 nucleotides read TGTGCCAGCAGGAAACCGAGGGTAGCGGTCACAGATACGCAGTATTTT. This gives the protein CASRKPRVAVTDTQYF.

In this sample, this clone turned up a few times. V gene TRBV18 combines with J gene TRBJ2-2, with D uncertain. Germline V gene lookup returns CDR1 KGHSH and CDR2 LQKENI. The CDR3 is 13 residues long. The ends were cut back, 5 bases at V and 7 bases at J, with 11 bases in the middle. The CDR3 DNA follows: TGTGCCAGCTCATTGGGTCGAGGCGGGGAGCTGTTTTTT. This gives the protein CASSLGRGGELFF.

This clone was detected only once. The V gene is TRBV10-1, the J gene TRBJ2-7; a possible D gene is TRBD1 (6 bases). CDR1 and CDR2 from the germline V gene are WNHNN and SYGVQD (reference sequence). The CDR3 sequence is 14 residues long. Trimming pared 6 bases from V and 3 bases from J, leaving 15 bases between. The CDR3 DNA is TGCGCCAGCAGCGACTTTACAGGGAACTACGAGCAGTACTTC. Protein: CASSDFTGNYEQYF.

The chain carries TRBV7-9 and TRBJ2-6; a possible D gene is TRBD2 (5 bases). Germline lookup yields CDR1 SEHNR and CDR2 FQNEAQ (reference sequence). This CDR3 region has 17 residues. Trimming shortened V by 7 bases and J by 1 base, and 17 bases separated the two germline ends. CDR3 in DNA: TGTGCCAGCAACCTTATACCGAGGGATTCTGGGGCCAACGTCCTGACTTTC. Protein product: CASNLIPRDSGANVLTF.

The gene calls are TRBV3-1 (or the pseudogene TRBV3-2) and TRBJ2-5, with D possibly matching TRBD1 (5 bases). CDR3 length: 13 amino acids. CDR1 is LGHDT, CDR2 YNNKEL, per germline (reference sequence). Trimming pared 7 bases from V and 4 bases from J, leaving 13 bases between. CDR3 nucleotide sequence: TGTGCCAGCAAATTACAGGTGGCAGAGACCCAGTACTTC. Protein: CASKLQVAETQYF.

J is TRBJ2-7 and V is TRBV3-1 (or the pseudogene TRBV3-2); no firm D call. The CDR3 is 16 residues long. Per germline, CDR1 LGHDT and CDR2 YNNKEL (reference sequence). V lost 3 bases to trimming and J lost 2 bases, with 17 bases between them. The CDR3 bases are TGTGCCAGCAGCCACCAATACCCCGGGTCCCCCTACGAGCAGTACTTC. It codes for CASSHQYPGSPYEQYF.

This chain joins TRBV7-8 and TRBJ2-1; 8 nucleotides align to TRBD2. There are 16 residues in the CDR3. V dropped 5 bases and J dropped 3; count of bases not matched to a gene: 9. The germline gives CDR1 SGHVS, CDR2 FQNEAQ. In DNA form, the CDR3 reads TGTGCCAGCAGCCCCTCGGTGAGCGGGAGCTACAATGAGCAGTTCTTC. Encoded protein: CASSPSVSGSYNEQFF.